This T cell receptor beta chain was recovered during a study of shared clonotypes between healthy human individuals. Study outcomes and limitations: With few donors, the genetic and exposure-history diversity represented was limited.

Points on this clone: Antigen unknown.

About 33,000 T cell genomes (roughly 190 ng DNA) went into each sorted-subset replicate. The repertoire was sequenced with immunoSEQ multiplex PCR; TCRdb's copy has only in-frame clones and lacks some. The repertoire consists of fewer than 3 million clones, with 85% to 95% occurring once and the leading ten covering 0.3% to 0.45%. The CDR3 spans 13 residues. Trimming took off 3 bases at V and 9 bases at J, with 13 bases between the two ends. Germline V CDR1 and CDR2: SGHRS, YFSETQ. The J gene is TRBJ2-1, the V gene TRBV5-1; no clear D. Sequencing was carried out using naive CD4+ T cells from PBMCs. This sample's subset: CD45RA+ positively selected. This sequence was found in a man younger than 30 in good health. Some clones in this sample may be carry-over from other donors' samples. The DNA for the CDR3 is TGCGCCAGCAGCTCTGGTCCCTCCAGTGAGCAGTTCTTC. It specifies CASSSGPSSEQFF.